This T cell receptor beta chain was sequenced for a study of T cell repertoires in cytomegalovirus infection. As concerns this clonotype: Its antigen is currently unknown. This may arise from a read error, as a much more abundant clone is one base away.

The study's findings and limits: Summed frequency of shared TCR beta families picked out CMV carriers who also had the relevant HLA.

Using its own MiXCR run on the reads, TCRdb lists one record per CDR3 protein. The table has fewer than 200,000 distinct CDR3 sequences, under 25% seen once. This CDR3 is 21 amino acids long. Germline lookup yields CDR1 SGHTA and CDR2 FQGNSA. The sequence was obtained from a human donor in good health (CMV status not recorded). Some clones in this sample may be carry-over from other donors' samples. The source material was PBMCs. The genes are TRBV7-2 and TRBJ2-1, with D perhaps matching TRBD1 or TRBD2 (7 bases each). The CDR3 coding sequence is TGTGCCAGCAGCTTATACGAAAAACAGGGGTTAGCGGGCAGCTCCTACAATGGGCAGTTCTTC. Its translation is CASSLYEKQGLAGSSYNGQFF.